These 12 T cell receptor beta chains share one sample of origin, sequenced in a study of T cell responses to AZD1222 COVID-19 vaccine. This table comes from immunoSEQ multiplex PCR, and its TCRdb copy is limited to in-frame clones, with some not included. Among some 200,000 clones listed, roughly 92% were seen once. Here the sequenced sample was peripheral blood, taken 28 days after the second AZD1222 dose. The receptors were sampled from an adult who received the AZD1222 COVID-19 vaccine.

This clone has just a few counts. Here the CDR3 DNA reads TGTGCCAGCAGCTTTCGGTTACCCGGGCCTGAAGCTTTCTTT. This gives the protein CASSFRLPGPEAFF. V and J are TRBV5-5 and TRBJ1-1, with D uncertain. V was shortened by 2 bases and J by 6 bases, with 14 bases between the two germline ends. This CDR3 has 14 residues. The germline V gene has CDR1 SGHKS and CDR2 YYEKEE (reference sequence).

This chain uses TRBV7-2 with TRBJ1-2; possible D gene TRBD1, 5 bases. CDR3 size: 15 residues. CDR1 and CDR2 from the germline V gene are SGHTA and FQGNSA. Trimming cost V 2 bases and J 3 bases, with 13 bases left between them. CDR3 sequence reads: CASSLRRDGDYGYTF. CDR3 nucleotide sequence: TGTGCCAGCAGCTTACGACGGGACGGTGACTATGGCTACACCTTC.

The V and J genes are TRBV28 and TRBJ1-2; 7 bases fit TRBD1. CDR3 size: 15 residues. Trimming cost V 6 bases and J 3 bases; bases outside gene matches: 10. CDR1 and CDR2 (germline): MDHEN, SYDVKM. The DNA of the CDR3 is TGTGCCAGCAGACAATCGACAGGGCTTCACTATGGCTACACCTTC. Protein: CASRQSTGLHYGYTF.

As for this clone: Mismatch with germline at one junction end may stem from a read error. The genes are TRBV6-5 and TRBJ1-3, with D unclear. The CDR3 runs to 15 residues. CDR1 and CDR2 (germline): MNHEY, SVGAGI. CDR3 loop: CASSYSTAAGYTIYF. CDR3 coding DNA: TGTGCCAGCAGTTACTCAACCGCGGCTGGATACACCATATATTTT.

In its sample, this clone was seen once. The V call is TRBV4-2, the J call TRBJ1-1; the match to TRBD1 covers 7 bases. V lost 4 bases and J lost 1; bases outside the gene matches: 12. CDR1 and CDR2 (germline): LGHNA, YNFKEQ. The CDR3 covers 17 residues. The CDR3 protein is CASSPARTGQRNTEAFF. Written as DNA, the CDR3 is TGTGCCAGCAGCCCCGCGCGGACGGGACAGAGGAACACTGAAGCTTTCTTT.

This clone was seen just once. The chain carries TRBV29-1 and TRBJ1-5; perhaps TRBD1 as D (6 bases). V dropped 5 bases and J dropped 0 bases, with 8 bases sitting between them. CDR3 length: 13 residues. The V gene's germline CDR1 is SQVTM and CDR2 ANQGSEA. The CDR3 loop is CSVQGSSNQPQHF. CDR3 nucleotide sequence: TGCAGCGTTCAGGGGAGTAGCAATCAGCCCCAGCATTTT. Variable domain in full (rest from reference TRBV29-1 and TRBJ1-5): SAVISQKPSRDICQRGTSLTIQCQVDSQVTMMFWYRQQPGQSLTLIATANQGSEATYESGFVIDKFPISRPNLTFSTLTVSNMSPEDSSIYLCSVQGSSNQPQHFGDGTRLSIL.

This chain links TRBV3-1 (or the pseudogene TRBV3-2) with TRBJ2-3, with TRBD1 matching 7 bases. The CDR3 totals 15 residues. Trimming removed 5 bases from V and 2 bases from J; junction bases left unmatched: 7. Germline CDR1 LGHDT, CDR2 YNNKEL (reference sequence). The CDR3 sequence is CASSGGQDLTDTQYF. CDR3 nucleotides: TGTGCCAGCAGCGGAGGACAGGACCTCACAGATACGCAGTATTTT.

The chain couples TRBV30 to TRBJ1-2; no reliable D call. V was pared by 0 bases and J by 8 bases, with 16 bases between. Germline CDR1 is GTSNPN and CDR2 is SVGIG (reference sequence). This CDR3 spans 14 amino acids. The CDR3 here is CAWSVPGVGRGYTF. The CDR3 DNA sequence: TGTGCCTGGAGTGTCCCCGGTGTGGGCCGGGGCTACACCTTC.

J is TRBJ1-3 and V is TRBV5-4, with no clear D. V was clipped by 3 bases and J by 4 bases, with 11 bases between them. CDR3 length: 14 amino acids. The germline V gene encodes CDR1 SGHNT and CDR2 YYREEE (reference sequence). CDR3 in amino acids: CASSSVGSGNTIYF. CDR3 DNA: TGTGCCAGCAGCTCCGTGGGGTCCGGAAACACCATATATTTT.

The V call is TRBV7-3, the J call TRBJ2-1; 7 bases map to TRBD1. V lost 0 bases, J lost 3 bases, and 5 bases stayed unmatched. The V gene's germline CDR1 is SGHTA and CDR2 FQGTGA. The CDR3 is 16 amino acids. Here the CDR3 DNA reads TGTGCCAGCAGCTTAACGCTCAGGGGGAGCTACAATGAGCAGTTCTTC. It encodes CASSLTLRGSYNEQFF.

The chain uses TRBV9 and TRBJ2-7; 9 positions match TRBD1. Germline V lookup: CDR1 SGDLS, CDR2 YYNGEE. V was clipped by 2 bases and J by 3 bases; unmatched bases: 3. CDR3 length equals 14 residues. The CDR3 nucleotides are TGTGCCAGCAGCGTCGACAGGGGGAGCTACGAGCAGTACTTC. It encodes CASSVDRGSYEQYF.

This chain uses TRBV11-1 with TRBJ1-4; D call uncertain. Germline V CDR1 and CDR2: SGHAT, FQDESV (reference sequence). V lost 2 bases to trimming and J lost 0 bases, with 7 bases between them. The CDR3 consists of 15 residues. The CDR3 loop reads CASSLSGATNEKLFF. The CDR3 coding sequence is TGTGCCAGCAGCTTATCAGGAGCAACTAATGAAAAACTGTTTTTT. Complete variable domain (other parts from reference TRBV11-1 and TRBJ1-4): EAEVAQSPRYKITEKSQAVAFWCDPISGHATLYWYRQILGQGPELLVQFQDESVVDDSQLPKDRFSAERLKGVDSTLKIQPAELGDSAMYLCASSLSGATNEKLFFGSGTQLSVL.